Below, 20 T cell receptor beta chains from the same sample are listed, as sequenced in a study of CXCR3-negative and CXCR3-positive naive CD8 T cells. UMI-labeled 5' RACE yielded the TRB cDNA libraries. TCRdb reprocessed the 5' RACE reads and keeps a single row for each CDR3 protein, giving no DNA. Its table lists fewer than 55,000 distinct CDR3 sequences. Specimen: naive CXCR3- CD8+ T cells from blood. The subset: CD45RO-CCR7+CD27+CD95- naive CD8+ T cells lacking CXCR3 (TNR3-). All receptors come from a human donor in good health. Some clones in this sample may be carry-over from other donors' samples.

The chain recombines TRBV12-3 or TRBV12-4 with TRBJ1-1; the TCRdb D gene call, TRBD1, has no DNA to confirm it. The CDR3 consists of 14 residues. The CDR3 here is CASSLTVMNTEAFF.

The J gene is TRBJ2-7, the V gene TRBV7-9. Germline V gives CDR1 SEHNR, CDR2 FQNEAQ (reference sequence). This CDR3 has 13 amino acids. The chain's CDR3 is CASSFTVAYEQYF. The complete variable domain, with remaining parts taken from reference TRBV7-9 and TRBJ2-7, reads DTGVSQNPRHKITKRGQNVTFRCDPISEHNRLYWYRQTLGQGPEFLTYFQNEAQLEKSRLLSDRFSAERPKGSFSTLEIQRTEQGDSAMYLCASSFTVAYEQYFGPGTRLTVT.

V and J are TRBV29-1 and TRBJ2-5; the D call from TCRdb, TRBD1, cannot be confirmed without DNA. CDR1 is SQVTM, CDR2 ANQGSEA, per germline. CDR3 length: 13 amino acids. The CDR3 region is CSVEASLQETQYF.

Considering frequency, this clonotype is medium-sized. V is TRBV7-8 and J is TRBJ1-2; without DNA, the TCRdb call of TRBD1 cannot be checked. The CDR3 has 16 amino acids. CDR1 and CDR2 from the germline V gene are SGHVS and FQNEAQ. The CDR3 spells CASSLGQTGWSGGYTF.

The rearrangement links TRBV7-3 to TRBJ2-2. The CDR3 runs 15 residues. Germline V gene lookup returns CDR1 SGHTA and CDR2 FQGTGA. The CDR3 protein is CASSLGSGRTGELFF.

The rearrangement uses TRBV12-3 or TRBV12-4 and TRBJ2-1; TCRdb designates TRBD2, a call that cannot be tested without DNA. The CDR3 runs to 17 residues. CDR3: CASTTLLRKRGYNEQFF.

The chain carries TRBV7-9 and TRBJ2-7; the D gene TCRdb calls, TRBD1, cannot be checked with no DNA. The CDR3 is 15 residues long. Germline CDR1 SEHNR, CDR2 FQNEAQ (reference sequence). CDR3: CASSFTGTGAREQYF. Filled out from reference TRBV7-9 and TRBJ2-7, the complete variable domain reads DTGVSQNPRHKITKRGQNVTFRCDPISEHNRLYWYRQTLGQGPEFLTYFQNEAQLEKSRLLSDRFSAERPKGSFSTLEIQRTEQGDSAMYLCASSFTGTGAREQYFGPGTRLTVT.

The genes are TRBV14 and TRBJ2-7; lacking DNA, the TRBD1 call made by TCRdb goes unchecked. CDR3 length equals 14 residues. In germline, CDR1 is SGHDN, CDR2 FVKESK. CDR3 sequence reads: CASSQIPRAYEQYF.

The V and J genes are TRBV9 and TRBJ1-5; TCRdb selects TRBD1, and the lack of DNA leaves this call unchecked. The germline CDR1 and CDR2 sequences are SGDLS and YYNGEE. CDR3 length equals 15 residues. CDR3 in amino acids: CASSVGGASNQPQHF.

This chain connects TRBV28 to TRBJ2-1; without DNA, the TCRdb call of TRBD1 cannot be checked. CDR3 length equals 14 residues. Germline V gene lookup returns CDR1 MDHEN and CDR2 SYDVKM. CDR3 protein: CASNPPGTLAEQFF.

The CDR3 loop is CGVERQGDAYGYTF. The rearrangement uses TRBV20-1 and TRBJ1-2; TCRdb's D call of TRBD1 is untestable without DNA. Germline-derived CDR1 and CDR2 are DFQATT and SNEGSKA (reference sequence). The CDR3 extends over 14 amino acids.

The J gene is TRBJ1-5, the V gene TRBV20-1. This CDR3 region has 15 residues. Germline V gene sequence: CDR1 DFQATT, CDR2 SNEGSKA (reference sequence). The CDR3 reads CSAREEGRSNQPQHF.

The CDR3 loop reads CASSQSGGGSTEAFF. This rearrangement joins TRBV12-3 or TRBV12-4 to TRBJ1-1; the D gene TCRdb calls, TRBD1, cannot be checked with no DNA. The length of the CDR3 is 15 residues.

This chain links TRBV7-3 with TRBJ2-2. The germline gives CDR1 SGHTA, CDR2 FQGTGA. CDR3 size: 16 residues. Here the CDR3 reads CASSTVGMGNTGELFF. Complete variable domain (other parts from reference TRBV7-3 and TRBJ2-2): GAGVSQTPSNKVTEKGKYVELRCDPISGHTALYWYRQSLGQGPEFLIYFQGTGAADDSGLPNDRFFAVRPEGSVSTLKIQRTERGDSAVYLCASSTVGMGNTGELFFGEGSRLTVL.

The genes are TRBV7-8 and TRBJ2-2. The germline gives CDR1 SGHVS, CDR2 FQNEAQ. CDR3 length equals 14 residues. The CDR3 is CASSLATTTGELFF.

The CDR3 region is CSVVGLAGYNEQFF. This chain links TRBV29-1 with TRBJ2-1; TCRdb gives TRBD2 as the D gene, but with no DNA this cannot be confirmed. Germline-derived CDR1 and CDR2 are SQVTM and ANQGSEA. The CDR3 is 14 residues long.

The V gene is TRBV4-3, the J gene TRBJ2-5; TCRdb names TRBD1, which stays unverified in the absence of DNA. This CDR3 is 13 amino acids long. Germline CDR1 reads LGHNA; CDR2 reads YSLEER. The CDR3 is CASSQGGVETQYF.

The chain is built from TRBV25-1 and TRBJ1-5. Germline-derived CDR1 and CDR2 are MGHDK and SYGVNS. The CDR3 has 16 amino acids. This CDR3 reads CASSGGGVGSNQPQHF. The full variable domain, with the rest looked up from reference TRBV25-1 and TRBJ1-5, is EADIYQTPRYLVIGTGKKITLECSQTMGHDKMYWYQQDPGMELHLIHYSYGVNSTEKGDLSSESTVSRIRTEHFPLTLESARPSHTSQYLCASSGGGVGSNQPQHFGDGTRLSIL.

V and J are TRBV24-1 and TRBJ2-3; TCRdb lists TRBD1, though no DNA is available to test this call. Germline V gives CDR1 KGHDR, CDR2 SFDVKD. The CDR3 consists of 17 residues. The CDR3 loop reads CATSDTRGTRPGDTQYF.

The chain combines TRBV6-2 or TRBV6-3 with TRBJ1-2. This CDR3 comprises 14 residues. Germline V gene sequence: CDR1 MNHEY, CDR2 SVGEGT. The CDR3 sequence is CASSPSRANYGYAF.